The 3 T cell receptor beta chains below all came from one sample that was sequenced in a study of identical twins. TCRdb analysed the 5' RACE reads with MiXCR anew, one entry per CDR3 protein. The sample shows around 1.7 million distinct CDR3 sequences, around a third of them seen only once. Material for sequencing was cord blood. The receptors come from a newborn girl in good health.

This clonotype was detected only a few times. The chain joins TRBV21-1 to TRBJ2-5; the table's D call, TRBD2, has no DNA check behind it. TRBV21-1 is an annotated pseudogene. This CDR3 region has 17 residues. Here the CDR3 DNA reads TGTGCCAGCAGCCCCGCCAGCTTTCAGCAGTACCAAGAGACCCAGTACTTC. Its translation is CASSPASFQQYQETQYF.

The gene calls are TRBV6-6 and TRBJ1-4; TRBD1 is a possible D gene (5 bases). V was trimmed by 5 bases and J by 6 bases, leaving 13 bases between them. Germline V gene lookup returns CDR1 MNHNY and CDR2 SVGAGI (reference sequence). The CDR3 runs to 14 residues. Written as DNA, the CDR3 is TGTGCCAGCAGTCATTGGGGAGGGGATGAAAAACTGTTTTTT. This encodes CASSHWGGDEKLFF.

This chain connects TRBV10-3 to TRBJ1-1; D may be TRBD1 (5 bases). This CDR3 spans 17 amino acids. Germline V CDR1 and CDR2: ENHRY, SYGVKD. Deletions cut 0 bases from V and 1 base from J, with 15 bases between. CDR3 region: CAISESKQGRGNTEAFF. The CDR3 DNA follows: TGTGCCATCAGTGAGTCGAAGCAAGGAAGGGGGAACACTGAAGCTTTCTTT.